The 30 T cell receptor beta chains below were found in one sample sequenced in a study of blood T cell repertoires in COVID-19. Libraries were prepared by immunoSEQ multiplex PCR; TCRdb keeps only in-frame clonotypes and omits some of them. Of some 500,000 clones in the sample, about 89% are singletons; the top ten hold 7.8%. The sample comprised peripheral blood. The receptors derive from a woman in her 50s with COVID-19, enrolled during active disease.

The genes are TRBV19 and TRBJ1-6; 10 bases fit TRBD1. Losses at the gene ends were 7 bases for V and 8 bases for J; bases not matched to a gene: 8. Germline V gives CDR1 LNHDA, CDR2 SQIVND (reference sequence). The CDR3 covers 15 residues. The CDR3 DNA sequence: TGTGCCAGTACTTTTTCCGGGACAGGGGATTCACCCCTCCACTTT. Protein product: CASTFSGTGDSPLHF.

This chain connects TRBV19 to TRBJ2-7; 10 bases are a match to TRBD1. The CDR3 runs 16 residues. Germline V gene lookup returns CDR1 LNHDA and CDR2 SQIVND (reference sequence). V lost 1 base and J lost 2; bases outside the gene matches: 5. The CDR3 loop is CASSIVTGTGAYEQYF. Here the CDR3 DNA reads TGTGCCAGTAGTATAGTTACCGGGACAGGGGCCTACGAGCAGTACTTC.

The chain recombines TRBV21-1 with TRBJ1-2; TRBD1, the D gene given by the table, was not confirmed from the DNA. TRBV21-1 corresponds to a pseudogene. The CDR3 is 14 residues long. The DNA of the CDR3 is TGTGCCAGCCCCCAACGGACATCTAACTATGGCTACACCTTC. As protein: CASPQRTSNYGYTF.

This rearrangement joins TRBV7-8 to TRBJ1-5, with D possibly matching TRBD1 (5 bases). Trimming removed 5 bases from V and 0 bases from J, with 14 bases in between. The CDR3 is made up of 16 amino acids. The V gene's germline CDR1 is SGHVS and CDR2 FQNEAQ. In DNA form, the CDR3 reads TGTGCCAGCAGCATTACCGGGACTTATAGCAATCAGCCCCAGCATTTT. Translated, it gives CASSITGTYSNQPQHF.

V and J are TRBV28 and TRBJ2-7, with 10 bases matching TRBD1. Per the germline V gene, CDR1 is MDHEN and CDR2 is SYDVKM. The V gene end was trimmed by 6 bases and the J gene end by 7 bases; junction bases not matched to a gene: 12. CDR3 length equals 15 residues. The CDR3 DNA reads as TGTGCCAGCAGCGCCCCTGGACAGGGGGAGCTTGAGCAGTACTTC. It yields the protein CASSAPGQGELEQYF.

The gene calls are TRBV4-2 and TRBJ1-2; TRBD1 agrees at 9 bases. V shed 5 bases, J shed 8 bases, and the junction held 18 bases outside the gene matches. The CDR3 is 17 amino acids. Per the germline V gene, CDR1 is LGHNA and CDR2 is YNFKEQ. The CDR3 sequence is CASSAPTGTGSGDGYTF. The CDR3 DNA sequence: TGTGCCAGCAGCGCTCCAACCGGGACAGGGAGCGGTGACGGCTACACCTTC.

CDR3 sequence reads: CASSPTTPGELFF. The CDR3, as DNA: TGTGCCAGCAGCCCCACCACTCCCGGGGAGCTGTTTTTT. The rearrangement joins TRBV7-3 to TRBJ2-2; D gene uncertain. This CDR3 comprises 13 residues. Trimming took 5 bases from V and 6 from J, leaving 10 bases between them. Germline V gene data show CDR1 as SGHTA and CDR2 as FQGTGA.

Here the CDR3 reads CASSYSGGGSYGYTF. The DNA for the CDR3 is TGTGCCAGCAGTTACTCGGGCGGGGGGTCCTATGGCTACACCTTC. The gene calls are TRBV6-5 and TRBJ1-2, with a weak D call TRBD1 (5 bases). This CDR3 comprises 15 residues. From germline, CDR1 is MNHEY and CDR2 SVGAGI. The ends were cut back, 0 bases at V and 4 bases at J, with 12 bases in the middle.

The chain employs TRBV2 and TRBJ1-4, with a weak D call TRBD1 (5 bases). Trimming took 7 bases from V and 12 from J, leaving 12 bases between them. Germline lookup yields CDR1 SNHLY and CDR2 FYNNEI. The CDR3 is 11 residues long. The CDR3 sequence is CASTDWGELFF. In nucleotides, the CDR3 is TGTGCCAGCACGGATTGGGGGGAACTGTTTTTT.

CDR3 coding DNA: TGTGCCAGCGGCCCACTGACTCTTGGCTATGGCTACACCTTC. Translated, it gives CASGPLTLGYGYTF. The rearrangement links TRBV6-5 to TRBJ1-2, with D hard to call. Germline V gene lookup returns CDR1 MNHEY and CDR2 SVGAGI. The V end lost 8 bases, the J end lost 4 bases, and 17 bases lay between the germline ends. This CDR3 has 14 amino acids.

The V call is TRBV9, the J call TRBJ1-1; D is possibly TRBD1 (5 bases). The V and J ends lost 1 base and 7 bases respectively, with 14 bases between them. Per the germline V gene, CDR1 is SGDLS and CDR2 is YYNGEE. The CDR3 has 14 amino acids. In DNA form, the CDR3 reads TGTGCCAGCAGCGTAAGTGAAGGGGTTGATGAAGCTTTCTTT. Translating gives CASSVSEGVDEAFF.

This chain uses TRBV20-1 with TRBJ2-1; D unresolved. V was shortened by 3 bases and J by 9 bases, with 15 bases between the two germline ends. Germline CDR1 reads DFQATT; CDR2 reads SNEGSKA (reference sequence). The CDR3 extends over 13 amino acids. Here the CDR3 reads CSASLVVDGEQFF. The CDR3 coding sequence is TGCAGTGCTAGTTTGGTAGTTGATGGTGAGCAGTTCTTC.

This chain links TRBV4-1 with TRBJ2-5, with a tentative D call TRBD1 (6 bases). V was clipped by 0 bases and J by 5 bases, with 13 bases between them. This CDR3 spans 15 amino acids. Germline lookup yields CDR1 MGHRA and CDR2 YSYEKL. CDR3 amino acids: CASSQDGTHSETQYF. CDR3 nucleotides: TGCGCCAGCAGCCAAGACGGGACACATTCGGAGACCCAGTACTTC.

The V gene is TRBV19, the J gene TRBJ1-1; possible D gene TRBD1, 6 bases. Between the trimmed V and J ends, which lost 4 bases and 1 base, there was a span of 7 bases. Germline values: CDR1 LNHDA, CDR2 SQIVND (reference sequence). The CDR3 consists of 13 residues. CDR3 in amino acids: CASSTGANTEAFF. The DNA of the CDR3 is TGTGCCAGTAGTACAGGGGCGAACACTGAAGCTTTCTTT. The whole variable domain, remainder taken from reference TRBV19 and TRBJ1-1, is DGGITQSPKYLFRKEGQNVTLSCEQNLNHDAMYWYRQDPGQGLRLIYYSQIVNDFQKGDIAEGYSVSREKKESFPLTVTSAQKNPTAFYLCASSTGANTEAFFGQGTRLTVV.

This chain links TRBV5-1 with TRBJ1-2; D is ambiguous. The V and J ends lost 1 base and 8 bases respectively, with 21 bases between them. This CDR3 spans 16 amino acids. Germline V gene sequence: CDR1 SGHRS, CDR2 YFSETQ. CDR3: CASSLNTGLILGGYTF. In DNA, the CDR3 is TGCGCCAGCAGCTTGAATACCGGCCTAATCCTAGGAGGCTACACCTTC.

DNA of the CDR3: TGTGCTAGTGGTTTGAAGAGCTATAGCAATCAGCCCCAGCATTTT. Amino acids: CASGLKSYSNQPQHF. This sequence joins TRBV12-5 and TRBJ1-5; D is unresolved. The CDR3 is made up of 15 amino acids. Trimming took 2 bases from V and 0 from J, leaving 8 bases between them. Germline loops: CDR1 LGHNT, CDR2 FRNRAP.

The V gene is TRBV4-1, the J gene TRBJ2-1; TRBD2 is a possible D gene (5 bases). V lost 0 bases to trimming and J lost 10 bases, with 10 bases between them. This CDR3 is built from 13 residues. The germline CDR1 and CDR2 sequences are MGHRA and YSYEKL. CDR3 sequence (DNA): TGCGCCAGCAGCCAAGAAAGCACGGGAGAGCAGTTCTTC. Translation gives CASSQESTGEQFF.

The rearrangement uses TRBV12-3 or TRBV12-4 and TRBJ1-2, with 9 bases that match TRBD1. The length of the CDR3 is 13 residues. Losses at the gene ends were 5 bases for V and 8 bases for J; bases not matched to a gene: 6. CDR3 coding DNA: TGTGCCAGCAGTAGGGACAGGGCAGACGGCTACACCTTC. Protein sequence: CASSRDRADGYTF.

This chain joins TRBV13 and TRBJ1-1; TRBD1 is a possible D gene (5 bases). CDR3 length: 12 amino acids. The V gene lost 4 bases and the J gene lost 7 bases, with 10 bases spanning the gap. Germline V CDR1 and CDR2: PRHDT, FYEKMQ (reference sequence). CDR3 nucleotides: TGTGCCAGCAGCTGGGGGGGAGGTGAAGCTTTCTTT. Translated, it gives CASSWGGGEAFF.

J is TRBJ2-3 and V is TRBV13; D perhaps matches TRBD1 (6 bases). Germline CDR1 is PRHDT and CDR2 is FYEKMQ (reference sequence). V was cut by 5 bases and J by 2 bases, with 14 bases left in between. The CDR3 is 15 residues long. The CDR3 spells CASSAVDRPTDTQYF. In DNA, the CDR3 is TGTGCCAGCAGCGCCGTTGACAGGCCCACAGATACGCAGTATTTT.

CDR3 region: CASLGIFYGYTF. The CDR3 DNA is TGTGCCAGCCTCGGGATTTTCTATGGCTACACCTTC. V is TRBV21-1 and J is TRBJ1-2. TRBV21-1 is recorded as a pseudogene. The CDR3 covers 12 residues.

The V gene is TRBV7-2, the J gene TRBJ1-1; D is unclear. The V gene's germline CDR1 is SGHTA and CDR2 FQGNSA. The CDR3 is made up of 13 amino acids. Trimming shortened V by 6 bases and J by 6 bases, and 14 bases separated the two germline ends. The DNA of the CDR3 is TGTGCCAGCAGGCGCGCAGGTGTTCCTGAAGCTTTCTTT. Translated: CASRRAGVPEAFF.

This chain joins TRBV7-9 and TRBJ1-2, with 8 bases matching TRBD1. Germline V gene sequence: CDR1 SEHNR, CDR2 FQNEAQ (reference sequence). V lost 4 bases and J lost 5; bases outside the gene matches: 9. The CDR3 runs to 15 residues. CDR3 sequence reads: CASSWGQDRVYGYTF. In nucleotides, the CDR3 is TGTGCCAGCAGCTGGGGTCAGGACAGGGTATATGGCTACACCTTC.

V and J are TRBV29-1 and TRBJ2-2; TRBD2 might be the D (7 bases). This CDR3 contains 13 residues. The germline V and J ends were trimmed by 7 bases and 6 bases, with 15 bases remaining between them. Germline CDR1 is SQVTM and CDR2 is ANQGSEA. CDR3 region: CSGQGGGAGELFF. CDR3 DNA: TGCAGCGGACAAGGGGGGGGAGCCGGGGAGCTGTTTTTT.

J is TRBJ1-1 and V is TRBV5-1, with TRBD1 as a possible D gene (5 bases). Per germline, CDR1 SGHRS and CDR2 YFSETQ. The length of the CDR3 is 15 residues. The V end lost 2 bases, the J end lost 6 bases, and 17 bases lay between the germline ends. CDR3 sequence reads: CASSFSSGGSPEAFF. The CDR3 DNA reads TGCGCCAGCAGCTTTTCATCTGGGGGGAGCCCTGAAGCTTTCTTT.

The rearrangement uses TRBV19 and TRBJ2-7, with 8 positions matching TRBD1. Germline CDR1 LNHDA, CDR2 SQIVND (reference sequence). V dropped 5 bases and J dropped 1; count of bases not matched to a gene: 4. The CDR3 runs 14 residues. The CDR3 is CASSPGQVSYEQYF. As DNA, the CDR3 is TGTGCCAGTAGTCCGGGACAGGTTTCCTACGAGCAGTACTTC. Based on the CDR3 plus reference TRBV19 and TRBJ2-7, the full variable domain is DGGITQSPKYLFRKEGQNVTLSCEQNLNHDAMYWYRQDPGQGLRLIYYSQIVNDFQKGDIAEGYSVSREKKESFPLTVTSAQKNPTAFYLCASSPGQVSYEQYFGPGTRLTVT.

The rearrangement uses TRBV25-1 and TRBJ1-2, with D possibly matching TRBD1 (6 bases). The germline V gene encodes CDR1 MGHDK and CDR2 SYGVNS. CDR3 length: 12 amino acids. Trimming pared 7 bases from V and 8 bases from J, leaving 14 bases between. CDR3 coding DNA: TGTGCCAGCACTACAGGGCGGCAGGGCTACACCTTC. This codes for CASTTGRQGYTF.

V and J are TRBV19 and TRBJ1-3; no clear D gene. From germline, CDR1 is LNHDA and CDR2 SQIVND (reference sequence). The CDR3 contains 11 residues. The V end lost 8 bases, the J end lost 8 bases, and 10 bases lay between the germline ends. The CDR3 loop reads CASGREDTIYF. CDR3 in DNA: TGTGCCAGTGGGAGGGAGGACACCATATATTTT.

The V and J genes are TRBV25-1 and TRBJ1-1; no firm D call. The ends were cut back, 3 bases at V and 1 base at J, with 6 bases in the middle. Germline assignment: CDR1 MGHDK and CDR2 SYGVNS. This CDR3 comprises 13 residues. CDR3 amino acids: CASSDRRNTEAFF. The CDR3 DNA sequence: TGTGCCAGCAGTGACAGGCGGAACACTGAAGCTTTCTTT.

The chain has TRBV5-6 and TRBJ2-7, with D possibly matching TRBD2 (5 bases). Germline V gene sequence: CDR1 SGHDT, CDR2 YYEEEE. V lost 4 bases to trimming and J lost 0 bases, with 14 bases between them. The length of the CDR3 is 15 residues. In DNA form, the CDR3 reads TGTGCCAGCAGCGAGCTCCTAGCCAGCTCCTACGAGCAGTACTTC. This codes for CASSELLASSYEQYF.